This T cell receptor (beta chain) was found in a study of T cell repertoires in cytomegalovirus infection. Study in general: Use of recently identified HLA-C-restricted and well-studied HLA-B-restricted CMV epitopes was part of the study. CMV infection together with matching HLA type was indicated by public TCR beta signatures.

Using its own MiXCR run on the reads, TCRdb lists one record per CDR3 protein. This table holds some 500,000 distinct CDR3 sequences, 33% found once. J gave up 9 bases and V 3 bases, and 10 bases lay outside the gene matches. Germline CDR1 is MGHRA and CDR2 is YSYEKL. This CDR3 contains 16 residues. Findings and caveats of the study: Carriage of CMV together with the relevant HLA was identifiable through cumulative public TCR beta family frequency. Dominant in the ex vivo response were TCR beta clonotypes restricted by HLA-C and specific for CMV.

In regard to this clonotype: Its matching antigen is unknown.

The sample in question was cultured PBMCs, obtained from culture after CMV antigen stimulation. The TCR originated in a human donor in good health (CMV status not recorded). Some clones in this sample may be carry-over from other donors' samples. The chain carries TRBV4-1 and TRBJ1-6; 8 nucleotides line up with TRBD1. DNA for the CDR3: TGCGCCAGCAGCCAGTACCCCGGGACAGGTATTTCACCCCTCCACTTT. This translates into CASSQYPGTGISPLHF.